These 22 T cell receptor beta chains were all obtained from the same sample, sequenced in a study of blood T cell repertoires in COVID-19. Sequenced by immunoSEQ multiplex PCR; TCRdb stores in-frame clones only, minus some. The sample contains 200,000 to 250,000 clones, about 85% of which appear only once. The sample comprised peripheral blood. These receptors all come from a man aged 25 to 40 who had recovered from COVID-19.

This chain joins TRBV27 and TRBJ1-2, with TRBD1 identical over 7 bases. The CDR3 has 14 amino acids. V lost 6 bases, J lost 7 bases, and 11 bases stayed unmatched. CDR1 is MNHEY, CDR2 SMNVEV, per germline (reference sequence). The CDR3 nucleotides are TGTGCCAGCAGATATGACAGGGAGTCGGGTGGCTACACCTTC. It yields the protein CASRYDRESGGYTF.

The chain uses TRBV28 and TRBJ1-3; D might be TRBD1 (5 bases). Trimming took off 5 bases at V and 2 bases at J, with 16 bases between the two ends. CDR3 length: 16 amino acids. Germline CDR1 and CDR2: MDHEN and SYDVKM. CDR3 nucleotides: TGTGCCAGCAGTCCCGGGGAGGGACCGCCTGGAAACACCATATATTTT. Translation: CASSPGEGPPGNTIYF.

This clone was detected once. The gene calls are TRBV20-1 and TRBJ1-1; D is possibly TRBD1 (6 bases). The CDR3 is 11 residues long. In germline, CDR1 is DFQATT, CDR2 SNEGSKA (reference sequence). The DNA of the CDR3 is TGCGGGGGCCCAGAGAACACTGAAGCTTTCTTT. As protein: CGGPENTEAFF.

This clone occurred once. V gene TRBV19 combines with J gene TRBJ2-1, with 10 bases fitting TRBD1. Germline CDR1 and CDR2: LNHDA and SQIVND (reference sequence). The CDR3 sequence is 14 residues long. Trimming removed 4 bases from V and 7 bases from J; junction bases left unmatched: 4. CDR3 nucleotide sequence: TGTGCCAGTAGTAGACAGGGGGCGAAAAATGAGCAGTTCTTC. It encodes CASSRQGAKNEQFF.

Comments on this clone: Distinct nucleotide sequences in the sample also encode this CDR3. This chain connects TRBV3-1 (or the pseudogene TRBV3-2) to TRBJ1-2; TRBD1 is a possible D gene (6 bases). Germline lookup yields CDR1 LGHDT and CDR2 YNNKEL (reference sequence). This CDR3 is 12 amino acids long. V was cut by 4 bases and J by 4 bases, with 7 bases left in between. The CDR3 loop reads CASSPDSYGYTF. The CDR3 bases are TGTGCCAGCAGCCCGGACAGCTATGGCTACACCTTC.

The genes are TRBV21-1 and TRBJ1-4; the table's D call of TRBD1 was not tested on the DNA. TRBV21-1 is labeled a pseudogene. The CDR3 is 13 residues long. This chain's CDR3 is CASRQGLFEKLFF. In nucleotides, the CDR3 is TGTGCCAGCAGACAGGGGTTATTCGAAAAACTGTTTTTT.

The chain carries TRBV6-5 and TRBJ2-4; possibly TRBD1 for D (5 bases). The CDR3 loop spans 12 amino acids. With 7 bases removed from V and 9 bases from J, the gap between germline ends came to 13 bases. The germline gives CDR1 MNHEY, CDR2 SVGAGI. The CDR3 DNA is TGTGCCAGCATGGGGCCTCAGGGCATTCAGTACTTC. This gives the protein CASMGPQGIQYF.

The rearrangement joins TRBV18 to TRBJ1-5; the match to TRBD1 covers 8 bases. The CDR3 is made up of 14 amino acids. J was trimmed by 6 bases and V by 5 bases; bases with no gene match: 6. Per the germline V gene, CDR1 is KGHSH and CDR2 is LQKENI. The CDR3 reads CASSTGQGRQPQHF. For the CDR3, the DNA is TGTGCCAGCTCAACCGGACAGGGACGTCAGCCCCAGCATTTT.

The chain has TRBV12-3 or TRBV12-4 and TRBJ1-3; D is possibly TRBD1 (5 bases). The CDR3 length is 13 residues. V shed 7 bases and J shed 1 base, with 8 bases lying between them. The CDR3 nucleotides are TGTGCCAGCATTAAGGGGTCTGGAAACACCATATATTTT. Amino acids: CASIKGSGNTIYF.

The chain carries TRBV5-1 and TRBJ2-2; 7 positions match TRBD1. The V and J ends lost 2 bases and 10 bases, in that order; junction bases with no gene match: 5. The CDR3 length is 13 residues. Per the germline V gene, CDR1 is SGHRS and CDR2 is YFSETQ. CDR3 protein: CASSFTGETELFF. In DNA form, the CDR3 reads TGCGCCAGCAGCTTTACAGGGGAAACGGAGCTGTTTTTT.

The V and J genes are TRBV2 and TRBJ2-1; 7 bases are shared with TRBD1. CDR1 is SNHLY, CDR2 FYNNEI, per germline. V lost 6 bases, J lost 10 bases, and 12 bases stayed unmatched. The CDR3 has 14 residues. CDR3 coding DNA: TGTGCCAGCAGACCGGGACAGATGAACTTAGAGCAGTTCTTC. It is translated as CASRPGQMNLEQFF. Full variable domain (missing parts from reference TRBV2 and TRBJ2-1): EPEVTQTPSHQVTQMGQEVILRCVPISNHLYFYWYRQILGQKVEFLVSFYNNEISEKSEIFDDQFSVERPDGSNFTLKIRSTKLEDSAMYFCASRPGQMNLEQFFGPGTRLTVL.

In this sample, this clone turned up once. V gene TRBV27 combines with J gene TRBJ1-2, with a tentative D call TRBD1 (5 bases). Germline V CDR1 and CDR2: MNHEY, SMNVEV (reference sequence). Trimming shortened V by 5 bases and J by 5 bases, and 21 bases separated the two germline ends. The CDR3 is 16 amino acids. In DNA form, the CDR3 reads TGTGCCAGCAGTCCTTCCACCGGGGGAAGGAATTATGGCTACACCTTC. This sequence encodes CASSPSTGGRNYGYTF.

This rearrangement joins TRBV7-9 to TRBJ1-4; 7 bases fit TRBD1. Trimming removed 4 bases from V and 6 bases from J; junction bases left unmatched: 8. Germline V CDR1 and CDR2: SEHNR, FQNEAQ (reference sequence). The CDR3 extends over 15 amino acids. DNA for the CDR3: TGTGCCAGCAGCTCGGTCCGGGACAGTTATGAAAAACTGTTTTTT. It translates to CASSSVRDSYEKLFF.

V gene TRBV5-7 combines with J gene TRBJ2-3; no reliable D call. TRBV5-7 belongs to the ORF category, with a function that is uncertain. This CDR3 region has 12 residues. V shed 3 bases and J shed 4 bases, with 6 bases lying between them. The CDR3 DNA reads TGTGCCAGCAGCTCCAGTCCAGATACGCAGTATTTT. Translated, it gives CASSSSPDTQYF.

CDR3 sequence: CASSHGQDETQYF. CDR3 nucleotides: TGTGCCAGCAGCCACGGACAGGACGAGACCCAGTACTTC. V and J are TRBV11-2 and TRBJ2-5, with 7 bases identical to TRBD1. Germline-derived CDR1 and CDR2 are SGHAT and FQNNGV. This CDR3 has 13 amino acids. V trimming: 5 bases; J trimming: 5 bases; junction bases outside the gene matches: 5.

The V and J genes are TRBV7-9 and TRBJ1-2; possibly TRBD1 for D (6 bases). Trimming pared 4 bases from V and 5 bases from J, leaving 11 bases between. The CDR3 length is 13 residues. Germline CDR1 and CDR2: SEHNR and FQNEAQ (reference sequence). DNA for the CDR3: TGTGCCAGCAGCTCAAATCAGGGGTATGGCTACACCTTC. Protein: CASSSNQGYGYTF.

The chain links TRBV18 to TRBJ2-1, with 8 positions matching TRBD2. CDR3 size: 16 residues. Germline trimming cut 5 bases from V and 5 bases from J; bases unmatched to any gene: 11. The V gene's germline CDR1 is KGHSH and CDR2 LQKENI. The CDR3 DNA reads as TGTGCCAGCTCATCAACAAGCGGGGGAGGTGACAATGAGCAGTTCTTC. Translated: CASSSTSGGGDNEQFF.

This chain joins TRBV4-1 and TRBJ1-1; 7 bases fit TRBD1. This CDR3 contains 15 residues. Trimming cost V 2 bases and J 7 bases; bases outside gene matches: 10. Germline V gene sequence: CDR1 MGHRA, CDR2 YSYEKL. The CDR3 DNA is TGCGCCAGCAGCCAATACAACAGGGGAGTAGATGAAGCTTTCTTT. Residues: CASSQYNRGVDEAFF.

The chain combines TRBV2 with TRBJ1-2; D is possibly TRBD1 (5 bases). V was clipped by 6 bases and J by 8 bases, with 22 bases between them. The CDR3 runs 15 residues. The germline V gene has CDR1 SNHLY and CDR2 FYNNEI. The DNA for the CDR3 is TGTGCCAGCAGAGATCGCGGGACTCGCGTCGGAGGCTACACCTTC. Protein product: CASRDRGTRVGGYTF. Supplemented by reference TRBV2 and TRBJ1-2, the full variable domain reads EPEVTQTPSHQVTQMGQEVILRCVPISNHLYFYWYRQILGQKVEFLVSFYNNEISEKSEIFDDQFSVERPDGSNFTLKIRSTKLEDSAMYFCASRDRGTRVGGYTFGSGTRLTVV.

This chain uses TRBV19 with TRBJ2-5; 12 nucleotides agree with TRBD2. Trimming removed 1 base from V and 5 bases from J; junction bases left unmatched: 17. The CDR3 contains 20 residues. Germline assignment: CDR1 LNHDA and CDR2 SQIVND (reference sequence). The CDR3 sequence is CASSIALAGGQLSPRETQYF. CDR3 nucleotide sequence: TGTGCCAGTAGTATAGCACTAGCGGGGGGTCAATTATCTCCCAGGGAGACCCAGTACTTC. Using reference TRBV19 and TRBJ2-5 for the parts outside the CDR3, the full variable domain is DGGITQSPKYLFRKEGQNVTLSCEQNLNHDAMYWYRQDPGQGLRLIYYSQIVNDFQKGDIAEGYSVSREKKESFPLTVTSAQKNPTAFYLCASSIALAGGQLSPRETQYFGPGTRLLVL.

This clone was seen only a few times. The genes are TRBV5-4 and TRBJ2-3; 8 bases map to TRBD2. The CDR3 totals 18 residues. With V trimmed by 0 bases and J by 4 bases, 13 bases remained unmatched. The germline V gene has CDR1 SGHNT and CDR2 YYREEE (reference sequence). CDR3 in DNA: TGTGCCAGCAGCTTGGGAAACATCCGCGGGGGGTTGGCAGATACGCAGTATTTT. It specifies CASSLGNIRGGLADTQYF. Supplemented by reference TRBV5-4 and TRBJ2-3, the full variable domain reads ETGVTQSPTHLIKTRGQQVTLRCSSQSGHNTVSWYQQALGQGPQFIFQYYREEENGRGNFPPRFSGLQFPNYSSELNVNALELDDSALYLCASSLGNIRGGLADTQYFGPGTRLTVL.

The chain carries TRBV7-6 and TRBJ2-5, with a possible D match to TRBD1 (6 bases). Trimming shortened V by 5 bases and J by 5 bases, and 21 bases separated the two germline ends. CDR3 length: 16 residues. Germline V gene sequence: CDR1 SGHVS, CDR2 FNYEAQ. The CDR3 nucleotides read TGTGCCAGCAGCAAAACCTCGGACAGCATACGGGAGACCCAGTACTTC. Residues: CASSKTSDSIRETQYF.